This T cell receptor beta chain was recovered during a study of blood T cell repertoires in COVID-19 (TCRdb year 2020). For context, the study as a whole: Collaborator samples came from the United States, Italy and Spain and covered acute and convalescent phases of COVID-19. HLA class I and class II types, where available, came from metadata supplied by the sample provider rather than from assay-based typing. The samples were drawn from two sources: the first 160 participants of the ongoing ImmuneRACE study, and 1,254 subjects contributed by 6 global collaborators. The repertoires were released in a freely available public database meant as a resource for research on the immune response to SARS-CoV-2. The prospective study material was composed of cDNA or gDNA derived from T cells, B-cell-depleted T cells, or PBMCs. Sample metadata almost always included a de-identified subject ID, COVID-19 status, age in years and sex. Deeply sampled blood TCRbeta repertoires from subjects exposed to, actively infected with, or recovered from COVID-19 were included in the dataset.

TCRbeta CDR3 regions were amplified from genomic DNA using the immunoSEQ Assay, a bias-controlled multiplex PCR. In the source study's methods: The number of nucleated cells in each sample was estimated by amplification of reference gene primers within the assay. To quantify the absolute abundance of each unique TCRbeta CDR3 rearrangement, sequence reads were collapsed and filtered. For each sample, productive Simpson clonality was calculated as the square root of Simpson's diversity index over productive rearrangements. TCRdb retrieved this table from immuneACCESS and kept in-frame rearrangements only. Not all clones are present; in checked studies, unresolved V genes account for under half, and no reason is known for the remainder. V and J calls and clone size are copied from that table; D and trimming were computed from the DNA. The sample records approximately 37,000 clones, over 70% of which are singletons. Of the sample, more than 7% falls within the top ten clones.

Including cysteine and phenylalanine, the CDR3 has 13 amino acids. CDR3 DNA is the only sequence kept; it has 39 bases, read in frame from the first base. V is pared back by 3 bases and J by 5 bases, with 10 bases lying between the germline termini. Whole blood was collected in K2EDTA tubes by collaborating institutions according to the institutions' own protocols. Collaborator samples were shipped for TCRbeta analysis as frozen whole blood, isolated PBMCs, or DNA extracted from either sample type. About this clone itself: There is no known antigen for this receptor. Within one base of it there is no much larger clone, and no base qualities were kept.

The research as a whole found: Clinical and demographic metadata were provided uncurated, with the amount varying by source and participant.

Specimen: peripheral blood. This TCR was sampled from a woman between 70 and 85 years old with acute or convalescent COVID-19. This receptor chain uses TRBV12-3 or TRBV12-4 and TRBJ2-5; no D gene can be assigned with confidence. The CDR3 region reads CASSLSTSETQYF. The bases are TGTGCCAGCAGTTTGAGCACCTCGGAGACCCAGTACTTC.